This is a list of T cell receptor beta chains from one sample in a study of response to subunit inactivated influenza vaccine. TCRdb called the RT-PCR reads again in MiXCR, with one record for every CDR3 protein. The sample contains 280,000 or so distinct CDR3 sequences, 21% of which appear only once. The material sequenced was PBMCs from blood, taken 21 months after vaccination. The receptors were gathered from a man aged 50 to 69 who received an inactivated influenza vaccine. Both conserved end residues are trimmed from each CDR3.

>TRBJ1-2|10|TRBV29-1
SVETVASGYT
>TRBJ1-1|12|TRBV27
ASHQLAHGTEAF
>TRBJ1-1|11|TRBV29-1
STPGTLDTEAF
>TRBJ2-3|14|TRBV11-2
ASRSRDRRISDTQY
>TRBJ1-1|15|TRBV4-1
ASSQDLGVRVNTEAF
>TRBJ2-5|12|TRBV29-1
SVEEGTSGETQY
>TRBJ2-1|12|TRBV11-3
ASSFSGDYNEQF
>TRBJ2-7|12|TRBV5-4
ASSLELLSYEQY
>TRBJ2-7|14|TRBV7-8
ASSLAIYRGRAEQY
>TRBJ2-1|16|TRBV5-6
ASSPRTGPVSFYNEQF
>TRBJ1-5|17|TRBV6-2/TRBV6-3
ASSSSMGQAIWGNQPQH
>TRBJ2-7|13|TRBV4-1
ASSQAYDNSYEQY
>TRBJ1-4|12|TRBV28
ASRPQATNEKLF
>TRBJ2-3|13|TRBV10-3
AISGASGKTDTQY
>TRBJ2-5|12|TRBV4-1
ASSQDQKRETQY
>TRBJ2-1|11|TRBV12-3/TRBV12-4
ASSLRPVGEQF
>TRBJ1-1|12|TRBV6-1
ASSLHRGRTEAF
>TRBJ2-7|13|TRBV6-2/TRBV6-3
ASSYGREDSYEQY
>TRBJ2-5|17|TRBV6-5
ASSYSKGASGGARETQY
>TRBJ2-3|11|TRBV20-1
SERAGVTDTQY
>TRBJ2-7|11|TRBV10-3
AISSGTDYEQY
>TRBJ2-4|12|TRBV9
ASSVEGGRDIQY
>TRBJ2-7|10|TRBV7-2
ASSFDSRKQY
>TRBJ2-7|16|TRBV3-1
ASSHDGKTTRAAYEQY
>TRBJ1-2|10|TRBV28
ASSPKQGFYT
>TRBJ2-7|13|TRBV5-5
ASSFRDRVDYEQY
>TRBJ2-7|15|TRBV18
ASSPLETGTGSYEQY
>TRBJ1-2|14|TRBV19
ASSIAPQGADYGYT
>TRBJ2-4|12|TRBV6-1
ASSVGGGGDIQY
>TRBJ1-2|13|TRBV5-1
ASSLAQGGSYGYT
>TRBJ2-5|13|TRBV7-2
ASSSWTGIQETQY
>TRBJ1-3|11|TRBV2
ASSETGGNTIY
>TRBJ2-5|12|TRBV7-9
ASSPSYGQETQY
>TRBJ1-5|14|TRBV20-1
SASEWDRGSNQPQH
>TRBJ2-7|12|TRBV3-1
ASSQKWQSYEQY
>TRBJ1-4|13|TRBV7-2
ASSSLGQGDEKLF
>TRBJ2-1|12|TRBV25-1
ASSGPSSYNEQF
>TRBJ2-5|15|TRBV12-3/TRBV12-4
ASSFGAGEYEQETQY
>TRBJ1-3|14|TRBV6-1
ASSEISGRSGNTIY
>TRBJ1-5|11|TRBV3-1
ASSQQPNQPQH
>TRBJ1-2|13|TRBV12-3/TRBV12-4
ASMVRGEGDYGYT
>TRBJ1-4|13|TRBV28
ASSPRGQGEEKLF